This TCR beta chain was captured by sequencing in a study of post-analysis software for immune sequencing data. Study details: Courses of disease covered relapsing-remitting, secondary progressive and progressive-relapsing multiple sclerosis.

About this clonotype itself: Antigen: not known.

Unique molecular identifiers were present in the TCR beta cDNA libraries. MiXCR, applied by TCRdb to the PCR reads, yields one record per CDR3 protein. The data contain almost 700,000 distinct CDR3 sequences, about 60% of them seen just once; the ten biggest clones take up about 11%. Study-wide results and limits: Strong co-clustering by F measure was evident for samples that had been prepared in the same batch. Controls' normalized Chao1 diversity significantly exceeded that of multiple sclerosis patients. In patients, TRBV5-6, TRBV5-1 and TRBV20-1 belonged to several TRBV segments found more frequently than in controls.

This CDR3 region has 16 residues. V shed 5 bases, J shed 6 bases, and the junction held 4 bases outside the gene matches. Germline CDR1 SGHTA, CDR2 FQGTGA. The material sequenced was blood. This TCR derives from a girl between 2 and 10 years old with multiple sclerosis. The chain has TRBV7-3 and TRBJ2-4; 16 positions agree with TRBD2. CDR3 sequence: CASSAGTSGRGNIQYF. CDR3 DNA: TGTGCCAGCAGCGCCGGGACTAGCGGGAGGGGAAACATTCAGTACTTC. The full variable domain, in which reference TRBV7-3 and TRBJ2-4 provide the parts outside the CDR3, is GAGVSQTPSNKVTEKGKYVELRCDPISGHTALYWYRQSLGQGPEFLIYFQGTGAADDSGLPNDRFFAVRPEGSVSTLKIQRTERGDSAVYLCASSAGTSGRGNIQYFGAGTRLSVL.